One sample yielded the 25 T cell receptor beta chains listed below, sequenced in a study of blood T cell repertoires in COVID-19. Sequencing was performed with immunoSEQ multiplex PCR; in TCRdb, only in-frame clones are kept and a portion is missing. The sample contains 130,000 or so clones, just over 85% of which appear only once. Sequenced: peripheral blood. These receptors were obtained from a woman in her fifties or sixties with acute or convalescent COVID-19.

The CDR3 reads CASSLIQGNYGYTF. Here the CDR3 DNA reads TGTGCCAGCAGCCTCATCCAGGGTAACTATGGCTACACCTTC. The chain links TRBV28 to TRBJ1-2, with a possible D match to TRBD1 (5 bases). CDR1 is MDHEN, CDR2 SYDVKM, per germline. The V and J ends lost 6 bases and 1 base respectively, with 12 bases between them. CDR3 length: 14 amino acids.

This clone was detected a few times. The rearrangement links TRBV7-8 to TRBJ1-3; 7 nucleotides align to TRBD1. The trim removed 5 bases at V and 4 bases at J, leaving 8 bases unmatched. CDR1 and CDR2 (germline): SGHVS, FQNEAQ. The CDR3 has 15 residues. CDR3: CASSPSTGRGNTIYF. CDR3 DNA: TGTGCCAGCAGCCCATCGACAGGGCGCGGAAACACCATATATTTT.

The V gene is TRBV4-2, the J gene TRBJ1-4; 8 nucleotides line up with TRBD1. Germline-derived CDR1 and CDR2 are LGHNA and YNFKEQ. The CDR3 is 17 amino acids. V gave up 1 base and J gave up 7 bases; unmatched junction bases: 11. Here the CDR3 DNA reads TGTGCCAGCAGCCAAGCGGAGACAGGGGAGACGCGTGAAAAACTGTTTTTT. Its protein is CASSQAETGETREKLFF.

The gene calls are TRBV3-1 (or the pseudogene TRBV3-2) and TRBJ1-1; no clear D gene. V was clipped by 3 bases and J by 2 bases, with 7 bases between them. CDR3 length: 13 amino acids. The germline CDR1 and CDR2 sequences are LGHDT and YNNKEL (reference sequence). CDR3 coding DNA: TGTGCCAGCAGCCAGACTAAAAACACTGAAGCTTTCTTT. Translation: CASSQTKNTEAFF.

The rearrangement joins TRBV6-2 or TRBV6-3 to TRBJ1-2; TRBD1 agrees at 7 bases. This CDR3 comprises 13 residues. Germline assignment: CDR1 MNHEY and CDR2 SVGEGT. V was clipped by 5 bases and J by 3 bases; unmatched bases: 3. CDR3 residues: CASSDDRDYGYTF. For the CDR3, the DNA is TGTGCCAGCAGTGACGACAGGGACTATGGCTACACCTTC.

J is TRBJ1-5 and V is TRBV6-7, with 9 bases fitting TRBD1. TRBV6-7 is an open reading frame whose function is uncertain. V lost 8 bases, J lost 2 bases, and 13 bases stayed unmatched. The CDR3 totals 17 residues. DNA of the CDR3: TGTGCCAGCTCCACGGGGACAGGGAATAGTGGCAATCAGCCCCAGCATTTT. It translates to CASSTGTGNSGNQPQHF.

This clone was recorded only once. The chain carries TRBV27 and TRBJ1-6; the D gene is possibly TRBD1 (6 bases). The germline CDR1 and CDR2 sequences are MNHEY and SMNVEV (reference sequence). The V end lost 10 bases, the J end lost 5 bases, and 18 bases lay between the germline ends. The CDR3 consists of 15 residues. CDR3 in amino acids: CATALGTQNNSPLHF. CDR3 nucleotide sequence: TGTGCCACCGCTCTCGGGACACAGAATAATTCACCCCTCCACTTT.

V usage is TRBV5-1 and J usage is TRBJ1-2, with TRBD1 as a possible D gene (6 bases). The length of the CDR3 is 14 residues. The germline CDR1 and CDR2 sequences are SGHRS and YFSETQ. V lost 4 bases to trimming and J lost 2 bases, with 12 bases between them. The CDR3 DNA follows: TGCGCCAGCAGCCCCCCCGGACAGAACTATGGCTACACCTTC. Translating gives CASSPPGQNYGYTF.

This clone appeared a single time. This CDR3 is CASSILGALKFF. The CDR3 DNA sequence: TGTGCCAGTAGTATTTTGGGGGCCTTGAAATTCTTC. The V gene is TRBV19, the J gene TRBJ2-1; D perhaps matches TRBD1 (6 bases). Germline CDR1 and CDR2: LNHDA and SQIVND (reference sequence). V lost 3 bases and J lost 16, with 16 bases in between. The CDR3 consists of 12 residues.

CDR3 amino acids: CASSARTGANSPLHF. CDR3 nucleotide sequence: TGTGCCAGTAGTGCCCGGACAGGGGCTAATTCACCCCTCCACTTT. The rearrangement uses TRBV19 and TRBJ1-6; 9 bases fit TRBD1. CDR1 and CDR2 (germline): LNHDA, SQIVND (reference sequence). This CDR3 is built from 15 residues. Losses at the gene ends were 5 bases for V and 6 bases for J; bases not matched to a gene: 5.

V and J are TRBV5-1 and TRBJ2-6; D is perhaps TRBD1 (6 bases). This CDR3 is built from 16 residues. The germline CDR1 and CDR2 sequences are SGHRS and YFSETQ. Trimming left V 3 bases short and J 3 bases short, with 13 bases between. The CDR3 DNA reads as TGCGCCAGCAGCTCGGAAGGGGGTCTTGGGGCCAACGTCCTGACTTTC. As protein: CASSSEGGLGANVLTF.

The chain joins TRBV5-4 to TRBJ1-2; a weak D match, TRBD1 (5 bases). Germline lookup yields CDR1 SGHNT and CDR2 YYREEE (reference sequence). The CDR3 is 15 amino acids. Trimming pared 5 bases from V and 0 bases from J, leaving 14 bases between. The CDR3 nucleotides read TGTGCCAGCAGGCTGGCCGGGGGATCTAACTATGGCTACACCTTC. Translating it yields CASRLAGGSNYGYTF. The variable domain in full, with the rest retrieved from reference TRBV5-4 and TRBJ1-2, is ETGVTQSPTHLIKTRGQQVTLRCSSQSGHNTVSWYQQALGQGPQFIFQYYREEENGRGNFPPRFSGLQFPNYSSELNVNALELDDSALYLCASRLAGGSNYGYTFGSGTRLTVV.

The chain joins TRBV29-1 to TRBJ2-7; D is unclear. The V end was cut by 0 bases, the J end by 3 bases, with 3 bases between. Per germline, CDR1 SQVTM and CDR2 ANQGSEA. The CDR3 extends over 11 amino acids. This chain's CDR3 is CSVEESYEQYF. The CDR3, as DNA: TGCAGCGTTGAAGAGAGCTACGAGCAGTACTTC.

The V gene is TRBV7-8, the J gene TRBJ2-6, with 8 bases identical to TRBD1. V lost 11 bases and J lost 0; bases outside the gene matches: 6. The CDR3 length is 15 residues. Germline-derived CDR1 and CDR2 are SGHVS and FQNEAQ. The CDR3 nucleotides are TGTGCCCCAGGGGGCGTTCGCTCTGGGGCCAACGTCCTGACTTTC. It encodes CAPGGVRSGANVLTF.

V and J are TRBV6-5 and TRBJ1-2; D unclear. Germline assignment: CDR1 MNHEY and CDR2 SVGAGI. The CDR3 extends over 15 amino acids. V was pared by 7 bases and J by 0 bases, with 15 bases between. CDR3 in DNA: TGTGCCAGCACTGGTAACTCAGCGGCTAACTATGGCTACACCTTC. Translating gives CASTGNSAANYGYTF.

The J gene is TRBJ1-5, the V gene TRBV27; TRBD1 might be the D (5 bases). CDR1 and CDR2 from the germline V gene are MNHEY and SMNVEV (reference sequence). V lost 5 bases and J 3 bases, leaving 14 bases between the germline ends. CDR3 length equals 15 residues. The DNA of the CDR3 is TGTGCCAGCAGTAACACTGGGGGGGTCAATCAGCCCCAGCATTTT. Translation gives CASSNTGGVNQPQHF.

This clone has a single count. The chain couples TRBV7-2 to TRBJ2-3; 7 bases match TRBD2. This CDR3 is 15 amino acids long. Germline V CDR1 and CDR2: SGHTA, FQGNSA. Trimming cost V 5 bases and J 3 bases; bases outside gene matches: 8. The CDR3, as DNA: TGTGCCAGCAGCACCAGCGGGGAGGTAACAGATACGCAGTATTTT. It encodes CASSTSGEVTDTQYF. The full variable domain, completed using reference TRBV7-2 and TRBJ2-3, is GAGVSQSPSNKVTEKGKDVELRCDPISGHTALYWYRQSLGQGLEFLIYFQGNSAPDKSGLPSDRFSAERTGGSVSTLTIQRTQQEDSAVYLCASSTSGEVTDTQYFGPGTRLTVL.

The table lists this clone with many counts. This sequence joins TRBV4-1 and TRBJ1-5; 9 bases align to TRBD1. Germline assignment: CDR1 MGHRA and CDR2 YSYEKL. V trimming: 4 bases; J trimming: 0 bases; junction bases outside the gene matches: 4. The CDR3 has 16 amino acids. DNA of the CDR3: TGCGCCAGCAGCCGAGGGACAGGGCTTAGCAATCAGCCCCAGCATTTT. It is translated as CASSRGTGLSNQPQHF.

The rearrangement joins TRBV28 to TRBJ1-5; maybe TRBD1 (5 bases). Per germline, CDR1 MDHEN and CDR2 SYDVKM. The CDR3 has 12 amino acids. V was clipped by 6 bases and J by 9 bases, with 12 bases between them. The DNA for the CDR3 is TGTGCCAGCAGGGGTGACAGTTCGCCCCAGCATTTT. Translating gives CASRGDSSPQHF.

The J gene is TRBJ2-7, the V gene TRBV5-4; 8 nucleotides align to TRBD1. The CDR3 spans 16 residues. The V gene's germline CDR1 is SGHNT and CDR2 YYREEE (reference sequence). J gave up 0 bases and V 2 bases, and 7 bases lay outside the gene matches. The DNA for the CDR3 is TGTGCCAGCAGCTTACGATCCCAGGGGGCCTCCTACGAGCAGTACTTC. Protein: CASSLRSQGASYEQYF.

CDR3 DNA: TGTGCCAGCAGTTTATCTGGGTTGGGGGGGCCTCTAACTGAAGCTTTCTTT. This translates into CASSLSGLGGPLTEAFF. The V gene is TRBV27, the J gene TRBJ1-1, with D perhaps TRBD1 (6 bases). V lost 0 bases and J lost 5, with 19 bases in between. The CDR3 spans 17 residues. Germline CDR1 reads MNHEY; CDR2 reads SMNVEV (reference sequence).

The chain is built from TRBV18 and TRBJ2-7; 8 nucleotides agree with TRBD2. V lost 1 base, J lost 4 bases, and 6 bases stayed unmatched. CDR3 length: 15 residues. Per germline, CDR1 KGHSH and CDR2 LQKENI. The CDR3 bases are TGTGCCAGCTCACCACAACTAGCGGTTACTTACGAGCAGTACTTC. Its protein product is CASSPQLAVTYEQYF.

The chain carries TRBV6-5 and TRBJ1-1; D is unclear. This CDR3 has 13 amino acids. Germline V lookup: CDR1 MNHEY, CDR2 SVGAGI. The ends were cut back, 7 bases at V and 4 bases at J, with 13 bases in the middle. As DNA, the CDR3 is TGTGCCAGCAATGTCCTGAGTAGCACTGAAGCTTTCTTT. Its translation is CASNVLSSTEAFF.

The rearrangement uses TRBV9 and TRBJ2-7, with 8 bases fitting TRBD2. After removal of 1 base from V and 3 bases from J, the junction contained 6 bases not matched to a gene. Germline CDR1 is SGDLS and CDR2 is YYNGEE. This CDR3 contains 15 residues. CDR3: CASSVSGTRDYEQYF. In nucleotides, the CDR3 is TGTGCCAGCAGCGTATCGGGGACTAGAGACTACGAGCAGTACTTC.

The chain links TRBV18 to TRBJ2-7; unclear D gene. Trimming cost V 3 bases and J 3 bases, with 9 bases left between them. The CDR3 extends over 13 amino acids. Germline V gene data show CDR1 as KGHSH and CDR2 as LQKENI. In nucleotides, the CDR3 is TGTGCCAGCTCACCCATTCAGAACTACGAGCAGTACTTC. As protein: CASSPIQNYEQYF.